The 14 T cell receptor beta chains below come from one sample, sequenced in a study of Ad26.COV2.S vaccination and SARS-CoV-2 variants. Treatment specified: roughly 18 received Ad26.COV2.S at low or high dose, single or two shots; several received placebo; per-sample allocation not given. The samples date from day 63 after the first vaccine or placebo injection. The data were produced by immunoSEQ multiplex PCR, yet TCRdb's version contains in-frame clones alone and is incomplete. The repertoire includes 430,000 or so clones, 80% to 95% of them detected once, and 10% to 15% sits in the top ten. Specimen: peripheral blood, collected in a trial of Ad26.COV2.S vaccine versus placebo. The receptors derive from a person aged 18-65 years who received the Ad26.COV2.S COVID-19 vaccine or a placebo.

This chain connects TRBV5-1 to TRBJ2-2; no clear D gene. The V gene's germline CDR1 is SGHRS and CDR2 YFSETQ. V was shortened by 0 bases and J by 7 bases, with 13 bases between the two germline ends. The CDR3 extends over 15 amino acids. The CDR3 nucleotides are TGCGCCAGCAGCTTGGCCCTGGTGGGAAGCGGGGAGCTGTTTTTT. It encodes CASSLALVGSGELFF.

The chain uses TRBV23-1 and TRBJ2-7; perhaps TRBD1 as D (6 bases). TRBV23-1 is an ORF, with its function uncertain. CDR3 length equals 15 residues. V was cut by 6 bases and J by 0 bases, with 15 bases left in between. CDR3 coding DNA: TGCGCCAGCAGACCTGACAGGCGGAGCTCCTACGAGCAGTACTTC. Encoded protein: CASRPDRRSSYEQYF.

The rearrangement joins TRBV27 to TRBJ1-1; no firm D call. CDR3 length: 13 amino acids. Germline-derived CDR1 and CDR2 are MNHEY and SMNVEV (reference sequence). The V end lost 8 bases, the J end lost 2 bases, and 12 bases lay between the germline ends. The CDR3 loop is CASGRQINTEAFF. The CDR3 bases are TGTGCCAGCGGGCGTCAGATAAACACTGAAGCTTTCTTT.

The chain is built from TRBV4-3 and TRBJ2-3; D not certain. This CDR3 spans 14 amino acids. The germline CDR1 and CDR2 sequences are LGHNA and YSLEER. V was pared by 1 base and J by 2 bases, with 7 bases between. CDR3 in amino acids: CASSQALATDTQYF. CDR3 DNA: TGCGCCAGCAGCCAAGCCTTAGCCACAGATACGCAGTATTTT.

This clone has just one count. The CDR3 DNA is TGTGCCAGCATCCCTTGGGGGACGAACACCGGGGAGCTGTTTTTT. It specifies CASIPWGTNTGELFF. The chain combines TRBV5-8 with TRBJ2-2; either TRBD1 or TRBD2 may fit D (5 bases each). CDR3 size: 15 residues. V was shortened by 6 bases and J by 0 bases, with 12 bases between the two germline ends. Germline loops: CDR1 SGHTS, CDR2 YDEGEE.

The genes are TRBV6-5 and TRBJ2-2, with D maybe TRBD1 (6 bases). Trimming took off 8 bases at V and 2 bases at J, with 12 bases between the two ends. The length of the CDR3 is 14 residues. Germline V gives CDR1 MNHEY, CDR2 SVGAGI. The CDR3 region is CASLRDTNTGELFF. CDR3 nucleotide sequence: TGTGCCAGCCTCCGGGACACTAACACCGGGGAGCTGTTTTTT.

The CDR3, as DNA: TGTGCCAGCAGTTTGGGTCCCGGCCTCTCTGGGGCCAACGTCCTGACTTTC. Encoded protein: CASSLGPGLSGANVLTF. J is TRBJ2-6 and V is TRBV27; D is uncertain. The CDR3 is made up of 17 amino acids. Germline CDR1 and CDR2: MNHEY and SMNVEV (reference sequence). V was clipped by 3 bases and J by 0 bases, with 12 bases between them.

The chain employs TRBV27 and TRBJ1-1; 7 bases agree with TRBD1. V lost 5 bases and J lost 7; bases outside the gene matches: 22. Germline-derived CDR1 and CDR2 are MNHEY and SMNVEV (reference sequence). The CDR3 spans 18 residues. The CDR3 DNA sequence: TGTGCCAGCAGTCCCCTAGGCCCTCCGACAGGGAGAGATGGTGAAGCTTTCTTT. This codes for CASSPLGPPTGRDGEAFF.

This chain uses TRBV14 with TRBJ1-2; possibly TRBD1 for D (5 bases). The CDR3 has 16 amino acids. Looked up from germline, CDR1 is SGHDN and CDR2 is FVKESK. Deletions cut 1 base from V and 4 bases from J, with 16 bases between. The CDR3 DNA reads TGTGCCAGCAGCCAAGGGGACGGATTTAGGAGCTATGGCTACACCTTC. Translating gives CASSQGDGFRSYGYTF.

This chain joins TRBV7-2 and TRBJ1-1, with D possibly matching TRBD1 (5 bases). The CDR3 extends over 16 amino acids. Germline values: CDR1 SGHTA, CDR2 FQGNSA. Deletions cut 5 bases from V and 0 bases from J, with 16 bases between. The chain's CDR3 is CASSPRQLGMNTEAFF. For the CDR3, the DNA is TGTGCCAGCAGCCCTCGACAGCTCGGCATGAACACTGAAGCTTTCTTT.

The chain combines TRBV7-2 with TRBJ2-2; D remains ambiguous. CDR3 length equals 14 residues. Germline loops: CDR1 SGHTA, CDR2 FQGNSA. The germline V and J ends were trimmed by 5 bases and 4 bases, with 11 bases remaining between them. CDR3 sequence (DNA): TGTGCCAGCAGCCCCTACTACGGCACCGGGGAGCTGTTTTTT. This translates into CASSPYYGTGELFF.

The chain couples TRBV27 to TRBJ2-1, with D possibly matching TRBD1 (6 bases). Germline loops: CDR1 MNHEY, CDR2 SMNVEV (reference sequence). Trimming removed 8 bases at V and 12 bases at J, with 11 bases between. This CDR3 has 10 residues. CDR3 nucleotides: TGTGCCAGCGGAAGGACAGTGCAGTTCTTC. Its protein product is CASGRTVQFF.

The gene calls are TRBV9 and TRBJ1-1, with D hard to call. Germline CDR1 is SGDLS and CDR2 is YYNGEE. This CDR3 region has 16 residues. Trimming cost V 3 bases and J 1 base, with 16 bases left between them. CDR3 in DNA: TGTGCCAGCAGCGCCAACCCCGTACGGGGGAACACTGAAGCTTTCTTT. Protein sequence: CASSANPVRGNTEAFF.

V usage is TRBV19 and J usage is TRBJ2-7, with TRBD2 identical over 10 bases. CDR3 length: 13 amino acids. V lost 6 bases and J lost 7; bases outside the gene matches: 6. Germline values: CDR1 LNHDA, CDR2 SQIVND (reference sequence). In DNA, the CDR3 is TGTGCCAGTAGAGCGGGAGGGGGGTTGGAGCAGTACTTC. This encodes CASRAGGGLEQYF.